Each of the 16 T cell receptor beta chains below was sequenced from the same sample in a study of CD8 T cells in ankylosing spondylitis. TCRdb re-derived calls from the 5' RACE reads in MiXCR, one entry per CDR3 protein. The table shows about 800,000 distinct CDR3 sequences, with over 9.5% occurring only once. Notes on the study in general: One TCR beta motif, made up of 7 or 8 highly homologous variants, appeared characteristic of ankylosing spondylitis blood.

Antigens of these TCRs are unknown. Material for sequencing was blood, either unsorted or a sorted T cell fraction (not recorded which). These receptors all stem from a male donor with ankylosing spondylitis.

This clonotype was seen at least ten times. The genes are TRBV29-1 and TRBJ2-5; tentative D call: TRBD1 (5 bases). This CDR3 spans 11 amino acids. Looked up from germline, CDR1 is SQVTM and CDR2 is ANQGSEA. V was shortened by 4 bases and J by 8 bases, with 11 bases between the two germline ends. In nucleotides, the CDR3 is TGCAGCGTTGGCCTCCAGGGAACCCAGTACTTC. Protein: CSVGLQGTQYF.

This clonotype was seen ten or more times. The rearrangement uses TRBV18 and TRBJ2-3; tentative D call: TRBD1 (6 bases). The V end was cut by 4 bases, the J end by 5 bases, with 16 bases between. CDR1 KGHSH and CDR2 LQKENI come from the germline V gene. The CDR3 totals 15 residues. In DNA form, the CDR3 reads TGTGCCAGCTCACTAGACAGGCGTCCTGGAGATACGCAGTATTTT. The encoded protein is CASSLDRRPGDTQYF.

The chain is built from TRBV6-1 and TRBJ2-1, with 7 bases fitting TRBD2. The V gene's germline CDR1 is MNHNS and CDR2 SASEGT. The V gene end was trimmed by 7 bases and the J gene end by 10 bases; junction bases not matched to a gene: 16. There are 15 residues in the CDR3. The CDR3 reads CASNKAASRGWEQFF. In nucleotides, the CDR3 is TGTGCCAGCAATAAGGCGGCATCGCGGGGGTGGGAGCAGTTCTTC.

In its sample, this clonotype was seen many times. J is TRBJ1-1 and V is TRBV20-1, with no clear D. This CDR3 has 14 amino acids. Per germline, CDR1 DFQATT and CDR2 SNEGSKA (reference sequence). V was trimmed by 1 base and J by 0 bases, leaving 9 bases between them. The CDR3 bases are TGCAGTGCTAGAGTTTACTCCATGAACACTGAAGCTTTCTTT. As protein: CSARVYSMNTEAFF.

V usage is TRBV28 and J usage is TRBJ1-2; a possible D gene is TRBD1 (5 bases). The V gene lost 7 bases and the J gene lost 4 bases, with 22 bases spanning the gap. The V gene's germline CDR1 is MDHEN and CDR2 SYDVKM. The CDR3 length is 16 residues. The CDR3 DNA reads TGTGCCAGCACCATTATCCTCCGGGGCAGCGGCTATGGCTACACCTTC. Protein sequence: CASTIILRGSGYGYTF.

V is TRBV5-1 and J is TRBJ2-1; 7 nucleotides line up with TRBD2. Germline CDR1 reads SGHRS; CDR2 reads YFSETQ. This CDR3 is 15 amino acids long. The ends lost 5 bases at V and 0 bases at J; junction bases unmatched: 5. CDR3 loop: CASRTGGSSYNEQFF. The CDR3 DNA is TGCGCCAGCAGAACAGGCGGGAGCTCCTACAATGAGCAGTTCTTC.

The chain recombines TRBV18 with TRBJ2-1, with D maybe TRBD1 (5 bases). Germline V CDR1 and CDR2: KGHSH, LQKENI. The ends were cut back, 1 base at V and 5 bases at J, with 12 bases in the middle. The CDR3 runs to 15 residues. The CDR3 sequence is CASSPRVGLNNEQFF. DNA for the CDR3: TGTGCCAGCTCACCACGGGTGGGGCTAAACAATGAGCAGTTCTTC.

This clonotype was detected ten times or more. The chain is built from TRBV5-1 and TRBJ2-1; D not certain. The V end was cut by 0 bases, the J end by 1 base, with 5 bases between. Per germline, CDR1 SGHRS and CDR2 YFSETQ. CDR3 length: 14 residues. The CDR3 nucleotides read TGCGCCAGCAGCTTGGACAGATCCTACAATGAGCAGTTCTTC. Encoded protein: CASSLDRSYNEQFF. Complete variable domain (other parts from reference TRBV5-1 and TRBJ2-1): KAGVTQTPRYLIKTRGQQVTLSCSPISGHRSVSWYQQTPGQGLQFLFEYFSETQRNKGNFPGRFSGRQFSNSRSEMNVSTLELGDSALYLCASSLDRSYNEQFFGPGTRLTVL.

The rearrangement joins TRBV7-2 to TRBJ1-2; D ambiguous. The CDR3 extends over 14 amino acids. Looked up from germline, CDR1 is SGHTA and CDR2 is FQGNSA. Deletions cut 2 bases from V and 5 bases from J, with 12 bases between. The CDR3 sequence is CASSLTPGGYGYTF. Here the CDR3 DNA reads TGTGCCAGCAGCTTAACGCCAGGAGGGTATGGCTACACCTTC. The full variable domain, completed using reference TRBV7-2 and TRBJ1-2, is GAGVSQSPSNKVTEKGKDVELRCDPISGHTALYWYRQSLGQGLEFLIYFQGNSAPDKSGLPSDRFSAERTGGSVSTLTIQRTQQEDSAVYLCASSLTPGGYGYTFGSGTRLTVV.

J is TRBJ1-5 and V is TRBV6-2 or TRBV6-3, with D unclear. V was clipped by 2 bases and J by 0 bases, with 14 bases between them. The CDR3 sequence is 17 residues long. Per germline, CDR1 MNHEY and CDR2 SVGEGT. The CDR3 DNA follows: TGTGCCAGCAGTTACCGGAGAAGCCAGTATAGCAATCAGCCCCAGCATTTT. Amino acids: CASSYRRSQYSNQPQHF.

The chain joins TRBV29-1 to TRBJ2-2, with D tentatively TRBD1 (5 bases). V was pared by 4 bases and J by 4 bases, with 10 bases between. Germline V lookup: CDR1 SQVTM, CDR2 ANQGSEA. This CDR3 is built from 13 residues. CDR3 nucleotides: TGCAGCGTTGCCCAAAGGGGCACCGGGGAGCTGTTTTTT. Translating it yields CSVAQRGTGELFF.

This rearrangement joins TRBV29-1 to TRBJ1-2; D perhaps matches TRBD1 (5 bases). Trimming pared 4 bases from V and 8 bases from J, leaving 17 bases between. CDR1 and CDR2 from the germline V gene are SQVTM and ANQGSEA. CDR3 length: 13 amino acids. This chain's CDR3 is CSVVPRAGTGYTF. The CDR3, as DNA: TGCAGCGTTGTGCCGAGGGCAGGGACGGGCTACACCTTC.

This clonotype was observed many times. This chain links TRBV6-2 or TRBV6-3 with TRBJ1-2; weak D call: TRBD1 (5 bases). The germline V gene has CDR1 MNHEY and CDR2 SVGEGT. The CDR3 is made up of 16 amino acids. V lost 0 bases, J lost 4 bases, and 15 bases lay in between. The CDR3 is CASSYSGDRTLYGYTF. DNA of the CDR3: TGTGCCAGCAGTTACTCGGGGGACCGCACACTCTATGGCTACACCTTC.

The table lists this clonotype with a few counts. The V gene is TRBV6-2 or TRBV6-3, the J gene TRBJ1-2; D ambiguous. The germline V and J ends were trimmed by 4 bases and 7 bases, with 7 bases remaining between them. The germline CDR1 and CDR2 sequences are MNHEY and SVGEGT. CDR3 size: 11 residues. This CDR3 reads CASSFGIGYTF. In nucleotides, the CDR3 is TGTGCCAGCAGTTTCGGTATTGGCTACACCTTC.

This clonotype showed up many times. The V gene is TRBV25-1, the J gene TRBJ2-7; unclear D gene. The CDR3 is 13 residues long. The V end lost 3 bases, the J end lost 6 bases, and 12 bases lay between the germline ends. Per the germline V gene, CDR1 is MGHDK and CDR2 is SYGVNS. In DNA, the CDR3 is TGTGCCAGCAGTGATCGACCTTCCAGCGAGCAGTACTTC. Amino acid sequence: CASSDRPSSEQYF.

The table lists this clonotype with a few counts. This chain links TRBV3-1 with TRBJ1-1; a possible D gene is TRBD1 (6 bases). Looked up from germline, CDR1 is LGHDT and CDR2 is YNNKEL (reference sequence). Trimming removed 4 bases from V and 6 bases from J, with 21 bases in between. There are 16 residues in the CDR3. DNA of the CDR3: TGTGCCAGCAGCCCAAACTATCCCGCGGGGGCCGCTGAAGCTTTCTTT. Residues: CASSPNYPAGAAEAFF. Full variable domain (remainder filled in from reference TRBV3-1 and TRBJ1-1): DTAVSQTPKYLVTQMGNDKSIKCEQNLGHDTMYWYKQDSKKFLKIMFSYNNKELIINETVPNRFSPKSPDKAHLNLHINSLELGDSAVYFCASSPNYPAGAAEAFFGQGTRLTVV.